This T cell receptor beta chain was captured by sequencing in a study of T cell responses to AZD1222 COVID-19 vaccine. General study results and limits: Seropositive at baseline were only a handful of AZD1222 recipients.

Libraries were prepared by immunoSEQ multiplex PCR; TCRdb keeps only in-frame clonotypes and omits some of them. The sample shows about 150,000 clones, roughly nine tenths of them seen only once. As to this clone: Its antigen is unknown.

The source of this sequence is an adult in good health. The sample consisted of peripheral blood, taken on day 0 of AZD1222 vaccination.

The CDR3 DNA reads TGTGCCAGCAGCCCCCGGACAGGGGATTACGAGCAGTACTTC. Amino acids: CASSPRTGDYEQYF. V gene TRBV21-1 combines with J gene TRBJ2-7; the table names TRBD1, a call not compared with the DNA. TRBV21-1 is deemed a pseudogene. The CDR3 is made up of 14 amino acids.